This T cell receptor beta chain is from a study of PD-L1 blockade in urothelial cancer. Study summary: Patients with male sex and bladder-origin urothelial cancer accounted for most of the roughly 30 enrolled. From 0 to 3 prior chemotherapy regimens had been given to the patients. Median T cell yield from blood was over 130,000.

Time point indicated: peripheral blood 6 weeks after treatment start. Each individual provided 1 to 8 samples (taken pretreatment and on-treatment). V was cut by 5 bases and J by 4 bases, with 22 bases left in between. Looked up from germline, CDR1 is MDHEN and CDR2 is SYDVKM. This CDR3 contains 17 residues. Sequencing used immunoSEQ multiplex PCR; TCRdb keeps in-frame clones, though not all of them. This sample has around 110,000 clones, with 75% to 90% found just once. The chain couples TRBV28 to TRBJ2-3, with D maybe TRBD1 (5 bases). Sequences were derived from PBMCs, sampled around atezolizumab (anti-PD-L1) treatment. The sequence was obtained from a man in his 60s with urothelial cancer. CDR3 DNA: TGTGCCAGCAGTCCTCCACCGCGTCGGACAATCGCAGATACGCAGTATTTT. Translated, it gives CASSPPPRRTIADTQYF. Drawing the rest from reference TRBV28 and TRBJ2-3, the complete variable domain is DVKVTQSSRYLVKRTGEKVFLECVQDMDHENMFWYRQDPGLGLRLIYFSYDVKMKEKGDIPEGYSVSREKKERFSLILESASTNQTSMYLCASSPPPRRTIADTQYFGPGTRLTVL.